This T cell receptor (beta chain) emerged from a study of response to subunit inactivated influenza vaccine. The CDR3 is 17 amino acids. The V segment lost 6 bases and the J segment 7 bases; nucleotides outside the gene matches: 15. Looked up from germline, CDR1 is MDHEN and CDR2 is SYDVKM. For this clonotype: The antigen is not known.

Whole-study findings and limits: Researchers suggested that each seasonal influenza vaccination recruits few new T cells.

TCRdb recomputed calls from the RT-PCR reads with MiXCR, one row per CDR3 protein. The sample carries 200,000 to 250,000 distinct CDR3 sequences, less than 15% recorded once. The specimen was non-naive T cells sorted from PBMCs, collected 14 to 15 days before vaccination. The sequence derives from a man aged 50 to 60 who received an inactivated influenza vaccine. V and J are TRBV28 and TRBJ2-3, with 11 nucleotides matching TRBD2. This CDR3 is CASSRLGLAEGSYTQYF. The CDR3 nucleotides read TGTGCCAGCAGCCGATTGGGACTAGCGGAAGGGAGCTATACGCAGTATTTT. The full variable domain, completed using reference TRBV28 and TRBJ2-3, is DVKVTQSSRYLVKRTGEKVFLECVQDMDHENMFWYRQDPGLGLRLIYFSYDVKMKEKGDIPEGYSVSREKKERFSLILESASTNQTSMYLCASSRLGLAEGSYTQYFGPGTRLTVL.